The 5 T cell receptor beta chains below were found in one sample sequenced in a study of long-term antiretroviral therapy in people with HIV. The libraries were made with immunoSEQ v3.0 at survey level. Here immunoSEQ multiplex PCR was the method, and the copy in TCRdb shows in-frame clones only, minus some. Among more than 35,000 clones listed, 70% to 90% were seen once. The sequencing here drew on unsorted PBMCs, taken 2.2 years after starting antiretroviral therapy. These receptors all stem from a man younger than 35 with HIV.

The rearrangement joins TRBV5-1 to TRBJ2-7; 8 bases are shared with TRBD2. Germline trimming cut 4 bases from V and 6 bases from J; bases unmatched to any gene: 12. The CDR3 is 15 amino acids. Per the germline V gene, CDR1 is SGHRS and CDR2 is YFSETQ. DNA for the CDR3: TGCGCCAGCAGCGCCTTTTCGGGGGGGCCCGCCGAGCAGTACTTC. This codes for CASSAFSGGPAEQYF.

The genes are TRBV6-5 and TRBJ2-2; D not certain. Trimming pared 5 bases from V and 4 bases from J, leaving 14 bases between. Germline V gives CDR1 MNHEY, CDR2 SVGAGI. This CDR3 comprises 15 residues. The CDR3 DNA is TGTGCCAGCAGTATCGACCCGACGGGCACCGGGGAGCTGTTTTTT. Protein: CASSIDPTGTGELFF.

The V and J genes are TRBV28 and TRBJ1-1; 8 nucleotides agree with TRBD1. Trimming removed 3 bases from V and 8 bases from J; junction bases left unmatched: 14. The CDR3 contains 16 residues. Germline V gene sequence: CDR1 MDHEN, CDR2 SYDVKM. The CDR3, as DNA: TGTGCCAGCAGTTTTGGCCAATGGGACAGGCAACGGGAAGCTTTCTTT. It is translated as CASSFGQWDRQREAFF.

The V and J genes are TRBV14 and TRBJ2-1; possible D gene TRBD2, 6 bases. V was pared by 3 bases and J by 8 bases, with 17 bases between. The CDR3 runs to 15 residues. CDR1 and CDR2 (germline): SGHDN, FVKESK. Here the CDR3 DNA reads TGTGCCAGCAGCCATAGTGGTAGCGGCAGAGATGAGCAGTTCTTC. This encodes CASSHSGSGRDEQFF.

This clone was recorded a few times. This chain uses TRBV10-2 with TRBJ1-5; weak D call: TRBD1 (5 bases). Trimming shortened V by 7 bases and J by 9 bases, and 16 bases separated the two germline ends. The length of the CDR3 is 13 residues. Germline assignment: CDR1 WSHSY and CDR2 SAAADI. The chain's CDR3 is CASTGTRNSPQHF. DNA for the CDR3: TGCGCCAGCACCGGGACCCGTAATTCGCCCCAGCATTTT.